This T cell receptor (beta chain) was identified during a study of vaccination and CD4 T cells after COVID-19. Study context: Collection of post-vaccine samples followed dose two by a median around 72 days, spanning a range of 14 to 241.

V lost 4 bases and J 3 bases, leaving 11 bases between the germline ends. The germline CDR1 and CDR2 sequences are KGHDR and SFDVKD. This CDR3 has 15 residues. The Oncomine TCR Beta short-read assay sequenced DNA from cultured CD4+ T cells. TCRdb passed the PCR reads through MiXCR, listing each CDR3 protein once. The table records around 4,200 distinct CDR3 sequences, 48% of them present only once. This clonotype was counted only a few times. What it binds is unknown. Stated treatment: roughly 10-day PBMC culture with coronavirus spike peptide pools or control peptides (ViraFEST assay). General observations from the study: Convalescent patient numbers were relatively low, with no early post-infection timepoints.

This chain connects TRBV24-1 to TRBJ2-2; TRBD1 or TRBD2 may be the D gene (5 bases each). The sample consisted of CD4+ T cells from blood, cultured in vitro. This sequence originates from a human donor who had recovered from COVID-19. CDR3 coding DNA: TGTGCCACCAGTGAACCGGGACGGGACACCGGGGAGCTGTTTTTT. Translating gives CATSEPGRDTGELFF.